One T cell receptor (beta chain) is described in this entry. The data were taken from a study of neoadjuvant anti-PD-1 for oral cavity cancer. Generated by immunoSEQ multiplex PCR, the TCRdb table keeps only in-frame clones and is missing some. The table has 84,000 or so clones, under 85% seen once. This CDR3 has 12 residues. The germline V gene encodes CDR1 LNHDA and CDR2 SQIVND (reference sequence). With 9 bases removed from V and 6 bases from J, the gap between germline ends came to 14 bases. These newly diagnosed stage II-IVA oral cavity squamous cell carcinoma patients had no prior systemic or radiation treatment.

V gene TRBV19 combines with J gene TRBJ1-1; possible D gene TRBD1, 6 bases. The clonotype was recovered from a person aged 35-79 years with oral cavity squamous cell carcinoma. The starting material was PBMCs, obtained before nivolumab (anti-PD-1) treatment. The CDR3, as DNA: TGTGCCAGCAAAACAGGGATGGCTGAAGCTTTCTTT. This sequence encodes CASKTGMAEAFF.